A single sample is the source of the 8 T cell receptor beta chains below, sequenced in a study of T cells in Graves' hyperthyroidism and ophthalmopathy. The source material, RNA transcripts, was used to amplify TCR beta CDR3 regions. The primer set for the first-round RT-PCR of the TCR CDR3 was HTBI. TCRdb analysed the multiplex PCR reads with MiXCR anew, one entry per CDR3 protein. This repertoire shows roughly 400,000 distinct CDR3 sequences, around 25% found once; its top ten account for about 73%. Sequencing was performed on blood. Receptors were obtained from a man in his fifties with Graves' hyperthyroidism.

The chain has TRBV5-1 and TRBJ1-5; D is unresolved. This CDR3 is 15 amino acids long. Germline values: CDR1 SGHRS, CDR2 YFSETQ. The ends were cut back, 4 bases at V and 0 bases at J, with 11 bases in the middle. CDR3 DNA sequence: TGCGCCAGCAGCCGCGACGGTAATAGCAATCAGCCCCAGCATTTT. Translation gives CASSRDGNSNQPQHF.

This clonotype was seen many times. A read error may account for a junction end that differs from germline. The gene calls are TRBV11-1 and TRBJ2-1, with D maybe TRBD2 (6 bases). Germline-derived CDR1 and CDR2 are SGHAT and FQDESV (reference sequence). The CDR3 spans 15 residues. The CDR3 DNA follows: TGTGCCAGCAGCATAGCGGCCTCCTCCTACAATGAGCAGTTCTTC. Protein product: CASSIAASSYNEQFF.

This clonotype was counted only a few times. The rearrangement links TRBV6-1 to TRBJ2-5; 9 nucleotides match TRBD1. The CDR3 consists of 14 residues. Trimming took 7 bases from V and 5 from J; bases not matched to a gene: 8. Germline CDR1 reads MNHNS; CDR2 reads SASEGT. The CDR3 sequence is CASTAIGTGETQYF. In DNA form, the CDR3 reads TGTGCCAGCACCGCGATCGGGACAGGGGAGACCCAGTACTTC.

This clonotype came up many times. The CDR3 loop reads CASTSGTGDYEQYF. CDR3 nucleotides: TGTGCCAGCACCTCCGGGACAGGGGATTACGAGCAGTACTTC. This sequence joins TRBV6-1 and TRBJ2-7; the match to TRBD1 covers 10 bases. The CDR3 is 14 residues long. Per germline, CDR1 MNHNS and CDR2 SASEGT. The trim removed 7 bases at V and 4 bases at J, leaving 7 bases unmatched.

V is TRBV5-1 and J is TRBJ2-7; TRBD1 might be the D (6 bases). Germline V lookup: CDR1 SGHRS, CDR2 YFSETQ. The V end lost 0 bases, the J end lost 6 bases, and 16 bases lay between the germline ends. The CDR3 loop spans 15 amino acids. CDR3 in amino acids: CASSLEGQGLSEQYF. The CDR3 coding sequence is TGCGCCAGCAGCTTGGAAGGGCAGGGGCTCAGCGAGCAGTACTTC.

This clonotype came up many times. This chain uses TRBV29-1 with TRBJ2-7; D may correspond to TRBD1 or TRBD2 (5 bases each). The CDR3 runs 12 residues. V was shortened by 2 bases and J by 5 bases, with 10 bases between the two germline ends. The germline V gene has CDR1 SQVTM and CDR2 ANQGSEA. This CDR3 reads CSVEQGRDEQYF. The CDR3 DNA reads as TGCAGCGTTGAACAGGGACGGGACGAGCAGTACTTC.

This clonotype was seen more than once but under ten times. This chain uses TRBV2 with TRBJ1-2; possible D gene TRBD1, 5 bases. Germline V gives CDR1 SNHLY, CDR2 FYNNEI. Trimming removed 6 bases at V and 6 bases at J, with 17 bases between. The CDR3 covers 14 residues. CDR3 amino acids: CASSDFQGFHGYTF. The DNA for the CDR3 is TGTGCCAGCAGCGACTTCCAGGGATTCCATGGCTACACCTTC.

The sample holds many counts of this clonotype. V usage is TRBV6-1 and J usage is TRBJ2-5; D unresolved. Between the trimmed V and J ends, which lost 1 base and 5 bases, there was a span of 8 bases. The CDR3 is 13 amino acids. CDR1 MNHNS and CDR2 SASEGT come from the germline V gene. In DNA, the CDR3 is TGTGCCAGCAGTGAAGGGTTTAAGGAGACCCAGTACTTC. Protein product: CASSEGFKETQYF.